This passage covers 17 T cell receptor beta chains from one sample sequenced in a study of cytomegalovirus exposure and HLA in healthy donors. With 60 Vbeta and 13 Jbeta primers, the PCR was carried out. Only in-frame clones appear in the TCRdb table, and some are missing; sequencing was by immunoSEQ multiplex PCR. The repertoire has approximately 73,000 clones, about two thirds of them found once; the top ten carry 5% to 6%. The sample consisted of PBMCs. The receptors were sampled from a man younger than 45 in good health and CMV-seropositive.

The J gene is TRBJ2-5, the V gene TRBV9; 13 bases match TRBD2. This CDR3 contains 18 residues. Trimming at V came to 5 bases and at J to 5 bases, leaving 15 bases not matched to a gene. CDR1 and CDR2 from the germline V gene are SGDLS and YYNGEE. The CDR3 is CASSESPTSGGFLETQYF. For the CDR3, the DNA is TGTGCCAGCAGTGAGTCGCCGACTAGCGGGGGGTTTTTGGAGACCCAGTACTTC.

CDR3 sequence (DNA): TGTGCCAGCAGCTTTACCGGAGGGGACGTCCAGTTCTTC. Translation: CASSFTGGDVQFF. The chain couples TRBV13 to TRBJ2-1, with D perhaps TRBD2 (6 bases). V lost 3 bases to trimming and J lost 13 bases, with 16 bases between them. The CDR3 spans 13 residues. Germline CDR1 PRHDT, CDR2 FYEKMQ (reference sequence).

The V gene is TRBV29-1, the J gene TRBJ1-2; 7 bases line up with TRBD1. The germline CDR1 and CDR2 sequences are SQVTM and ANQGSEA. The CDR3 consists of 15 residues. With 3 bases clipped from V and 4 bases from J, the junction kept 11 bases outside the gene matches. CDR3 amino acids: CSVDSPGGDGYGYTF. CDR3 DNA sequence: TGCAGCGTTGATTCTCCAGGGGGAGATGGCTATGGCTACACCTTC.

The CDR3 nucleotides are TGTGCCAGCAGTCCCGGGACAGGGCTTAACGAGCAGTACTTC. It yields the protein CASSPGTGLNEQYF. The chain couples TRBV28 to TRBJ2-7; 9 bases map to TRBD1. Trimming took 5 bases from V and 5 from J; bases not matched to a gene: 7. Germline V gene sequence: CDR1 MDHEN, CDR2 SYDVKM. This CDR3 has 14 amino acids.

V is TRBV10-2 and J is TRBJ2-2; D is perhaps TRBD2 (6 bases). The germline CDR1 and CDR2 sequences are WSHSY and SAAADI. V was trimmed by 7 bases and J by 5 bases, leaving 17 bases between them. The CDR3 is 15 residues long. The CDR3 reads CASIPLGTSTGELFF. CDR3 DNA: TGCGCCAGCATACCCTTGGGGACTTCGACCGGGGAGCTGTTTTTT.

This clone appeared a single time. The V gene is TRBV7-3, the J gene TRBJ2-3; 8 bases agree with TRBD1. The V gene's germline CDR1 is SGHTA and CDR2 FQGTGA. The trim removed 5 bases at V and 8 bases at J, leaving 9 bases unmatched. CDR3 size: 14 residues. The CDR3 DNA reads TGTGCCAGCAGCGCCGGGACAGGTTGGACTACGCAGTATTTT. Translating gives CASSAGTGWTTQYF.

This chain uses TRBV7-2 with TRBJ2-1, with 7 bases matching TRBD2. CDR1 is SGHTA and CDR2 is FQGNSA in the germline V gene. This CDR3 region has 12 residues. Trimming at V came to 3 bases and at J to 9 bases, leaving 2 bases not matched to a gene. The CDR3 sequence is CASSFREGEQFF. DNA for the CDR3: TGTGCCAGCAGCTTTAGGGAGGGTGAGCAGTTCTTC.

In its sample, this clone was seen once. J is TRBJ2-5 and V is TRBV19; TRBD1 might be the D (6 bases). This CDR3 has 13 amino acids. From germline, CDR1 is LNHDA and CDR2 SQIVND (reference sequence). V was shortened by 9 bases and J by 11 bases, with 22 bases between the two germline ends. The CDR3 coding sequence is TGTGCCAGCCCGGGTCAGGGGTCCTGGGAGCAGTACTTC. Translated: CASPGQGSWEQYF. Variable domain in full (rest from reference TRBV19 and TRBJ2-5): DGGITQSPKYLFRKEGQNVTLSCEQNLNHDAMYWYRQDPGQGLRLIYYSQIVNDFQKGDIAEGYSVSREKKESFPLTVTSAQKNPTAFYLCASPGQGSWEQYFGPGTRLLVL.

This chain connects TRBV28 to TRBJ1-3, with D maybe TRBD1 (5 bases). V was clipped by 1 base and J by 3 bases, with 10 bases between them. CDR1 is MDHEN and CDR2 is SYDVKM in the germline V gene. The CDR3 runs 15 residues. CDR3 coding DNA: TGTGCCAGCAGTTTATCGGGGGACGGTGGAAACACCATATATTTT. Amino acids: CASSLSGDGGNTIYF.

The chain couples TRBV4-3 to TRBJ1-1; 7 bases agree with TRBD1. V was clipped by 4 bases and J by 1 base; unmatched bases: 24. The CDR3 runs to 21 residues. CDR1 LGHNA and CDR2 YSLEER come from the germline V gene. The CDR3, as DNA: TGCGCCAGCAGCCCCAGAGTGAGACAGGGAGAATCAGACGGGCCGAACACTGAAGCTTTCTTT. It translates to CASSPRVRQGESDGPNTEAFF.

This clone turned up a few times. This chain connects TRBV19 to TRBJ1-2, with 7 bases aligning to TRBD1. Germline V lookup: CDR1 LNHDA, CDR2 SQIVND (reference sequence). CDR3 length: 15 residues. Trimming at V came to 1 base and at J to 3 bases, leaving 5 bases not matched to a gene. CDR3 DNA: TGTGCCAGTAGTATAGCGGAGGGGGCGGACTATGGCTACACCTTC. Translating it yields CASSIAEGADYGYTF.

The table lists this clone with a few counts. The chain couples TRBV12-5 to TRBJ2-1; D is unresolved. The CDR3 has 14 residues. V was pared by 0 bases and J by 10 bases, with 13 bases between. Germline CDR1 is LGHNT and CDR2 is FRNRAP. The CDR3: CASGLVRSHGEQFF. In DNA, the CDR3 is TGTGCTAGTGGTTTGGTACGGAGCCACGGGGAGCAGTTCTTC.

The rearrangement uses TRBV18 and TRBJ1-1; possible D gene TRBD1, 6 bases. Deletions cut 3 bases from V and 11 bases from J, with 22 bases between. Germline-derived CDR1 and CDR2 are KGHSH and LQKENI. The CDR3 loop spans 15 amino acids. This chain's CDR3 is CASSPSAQGTTGAFF. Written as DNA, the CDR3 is TGTGCCAGCTCACCCTCGGCGCAGGGGACAACGGGGGCTTTCTTT.

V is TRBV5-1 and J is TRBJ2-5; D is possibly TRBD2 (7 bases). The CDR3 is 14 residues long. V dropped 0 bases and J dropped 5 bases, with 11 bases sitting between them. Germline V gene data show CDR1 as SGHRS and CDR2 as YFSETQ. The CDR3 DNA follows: TGCGCCAGCAGCTTGGGGGGGGGCCGCGAGACCCAGTACTTC. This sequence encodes CASSLGGGRETQYF.

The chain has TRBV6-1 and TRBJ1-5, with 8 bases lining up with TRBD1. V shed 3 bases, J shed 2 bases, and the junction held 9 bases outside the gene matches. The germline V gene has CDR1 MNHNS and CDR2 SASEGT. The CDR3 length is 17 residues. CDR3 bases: TGTGCCAGCAGTGACCCCGGGACAGGACCCGGCAATCAGCCCCAGCATTTT. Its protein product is CASSDPGTGPGNQPQHF.

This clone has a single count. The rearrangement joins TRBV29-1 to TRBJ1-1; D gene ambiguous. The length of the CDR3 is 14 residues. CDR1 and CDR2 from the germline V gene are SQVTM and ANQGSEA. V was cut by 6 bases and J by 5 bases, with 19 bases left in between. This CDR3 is CSVTVGGRRTEAFF. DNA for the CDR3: TGCAGCGTCACCGTAGGCGGCCGAAGGACTGAAGCTTTCTTT.

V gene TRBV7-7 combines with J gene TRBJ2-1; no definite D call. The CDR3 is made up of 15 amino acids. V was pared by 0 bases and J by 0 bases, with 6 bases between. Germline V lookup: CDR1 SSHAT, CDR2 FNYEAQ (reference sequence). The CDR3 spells CASSLALSSYNEQFF. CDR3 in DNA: TGTGCCAGCAGCTTAGCCCTCAGCTCCTACAATGAGCAGTTCTTC.